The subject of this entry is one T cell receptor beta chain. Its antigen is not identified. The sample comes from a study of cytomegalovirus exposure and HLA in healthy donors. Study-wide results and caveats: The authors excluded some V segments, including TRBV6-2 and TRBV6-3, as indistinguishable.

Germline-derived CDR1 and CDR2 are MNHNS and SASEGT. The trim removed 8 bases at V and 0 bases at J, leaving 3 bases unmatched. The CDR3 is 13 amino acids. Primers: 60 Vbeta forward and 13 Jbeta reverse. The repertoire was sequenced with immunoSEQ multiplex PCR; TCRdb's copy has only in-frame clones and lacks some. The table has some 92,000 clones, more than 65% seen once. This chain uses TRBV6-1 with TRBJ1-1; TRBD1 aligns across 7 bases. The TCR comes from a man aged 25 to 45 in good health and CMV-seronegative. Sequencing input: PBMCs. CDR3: CASRGQLNTEAFF. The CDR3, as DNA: TGTGCCAGCCGGGGACAGCTGAACACTGAAGCTTTCTTT.